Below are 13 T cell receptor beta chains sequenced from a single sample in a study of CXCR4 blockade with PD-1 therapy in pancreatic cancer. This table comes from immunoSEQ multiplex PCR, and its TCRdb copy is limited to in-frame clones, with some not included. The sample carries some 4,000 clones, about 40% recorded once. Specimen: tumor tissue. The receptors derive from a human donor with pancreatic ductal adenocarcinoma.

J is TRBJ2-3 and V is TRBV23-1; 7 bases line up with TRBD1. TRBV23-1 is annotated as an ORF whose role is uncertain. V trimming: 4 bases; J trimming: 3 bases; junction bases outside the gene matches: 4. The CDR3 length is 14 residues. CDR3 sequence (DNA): TGCGCCAGCAGTCGGTACAGGGGAACAGATACGCAGTATTTT. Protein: CASSRYRGTDTQYF.

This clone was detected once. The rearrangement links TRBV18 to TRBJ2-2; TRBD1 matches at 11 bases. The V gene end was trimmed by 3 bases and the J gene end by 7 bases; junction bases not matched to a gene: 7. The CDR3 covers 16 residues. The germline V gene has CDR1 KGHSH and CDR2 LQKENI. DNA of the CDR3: TGTGCCAGCTCACCGGCCGGACAGGGGGCTGGCGGGGAGCTGTTTTTT. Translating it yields CASSPAGQGAGGELFF.

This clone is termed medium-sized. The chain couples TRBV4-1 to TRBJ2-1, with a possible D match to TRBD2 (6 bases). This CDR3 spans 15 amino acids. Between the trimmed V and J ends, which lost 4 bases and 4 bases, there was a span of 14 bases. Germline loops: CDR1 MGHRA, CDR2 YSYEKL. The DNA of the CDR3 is TGCGCCAGCAGCCTCCCGGCGGGGTCGTACAATGAGCAGTTCTTC. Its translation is CASSLPAGSYNEQFF.

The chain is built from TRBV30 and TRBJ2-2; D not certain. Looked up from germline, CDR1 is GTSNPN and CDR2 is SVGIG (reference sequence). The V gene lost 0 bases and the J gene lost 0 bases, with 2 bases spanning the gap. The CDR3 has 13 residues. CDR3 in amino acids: CAWSVPNTGELFF. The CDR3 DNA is TGTGCCTGGAGTGTCCCGAACACCGGGGAGCTGTTTTTT.

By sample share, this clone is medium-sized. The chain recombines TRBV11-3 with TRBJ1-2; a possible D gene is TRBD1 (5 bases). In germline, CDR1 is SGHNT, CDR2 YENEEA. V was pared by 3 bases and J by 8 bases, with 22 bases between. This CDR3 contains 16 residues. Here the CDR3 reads CASSLARVGGVGGYTF. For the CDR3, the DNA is TGTGCCAGCAGCTTGGCCCGAGTCGGGGGTGTAGGCGGCTACACCTTC. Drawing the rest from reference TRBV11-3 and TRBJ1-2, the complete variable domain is EAGVVQSPRYKIIEKKQPVAFWCNPISGHNTLYWYLQNLGQGPELLIRYENEEAVDDSQLPKDRFSAERLKGVDSTLKIQPAELGDSAVYLCASSLARVGGVGGYTFGSGTRLTVV.

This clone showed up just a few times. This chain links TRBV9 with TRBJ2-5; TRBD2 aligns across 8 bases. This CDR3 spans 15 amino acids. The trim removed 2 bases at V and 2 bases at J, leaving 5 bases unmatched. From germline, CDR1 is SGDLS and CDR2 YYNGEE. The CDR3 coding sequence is TGTGCCAGCAGCGTCGGGGGGGCGGTGCAAGAGACCCAGTACTTC. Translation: CASSVGGAVQETQYF.

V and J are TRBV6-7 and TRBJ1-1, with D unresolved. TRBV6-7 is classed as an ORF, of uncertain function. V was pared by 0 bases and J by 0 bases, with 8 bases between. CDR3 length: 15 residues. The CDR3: CASSYSAEVNTEAFF. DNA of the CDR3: TGTGCCAGCAGTTACTCGGCTGAGGTGAACACTGAAGCTTTCTTT.

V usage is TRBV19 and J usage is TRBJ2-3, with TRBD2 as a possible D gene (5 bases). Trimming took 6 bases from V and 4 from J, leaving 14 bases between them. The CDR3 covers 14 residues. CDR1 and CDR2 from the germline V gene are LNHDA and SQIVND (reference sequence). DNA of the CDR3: TGTGCCAGTAGCCCGGGATGGATCGCAGATACGCAGTATTTT. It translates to CASSPGWIADTQYF.

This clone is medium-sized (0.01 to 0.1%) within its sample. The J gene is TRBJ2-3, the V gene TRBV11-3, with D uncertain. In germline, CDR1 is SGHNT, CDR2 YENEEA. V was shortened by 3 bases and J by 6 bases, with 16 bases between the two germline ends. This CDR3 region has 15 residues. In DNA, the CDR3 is TGTGCCAGCAGCTTGTGGAATCGTGCTGGGGATACGCAGTATTTT. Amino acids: CASSLWNRAGDTQYF.

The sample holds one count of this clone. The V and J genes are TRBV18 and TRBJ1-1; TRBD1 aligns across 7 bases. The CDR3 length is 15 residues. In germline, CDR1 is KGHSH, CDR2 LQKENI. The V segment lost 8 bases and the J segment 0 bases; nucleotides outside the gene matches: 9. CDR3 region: CASAAKQGMNTEAFF. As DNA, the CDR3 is TGTGCCAGCGCTGCAAAACAGGGGATGAACACTGAAGCTTTCTTT.

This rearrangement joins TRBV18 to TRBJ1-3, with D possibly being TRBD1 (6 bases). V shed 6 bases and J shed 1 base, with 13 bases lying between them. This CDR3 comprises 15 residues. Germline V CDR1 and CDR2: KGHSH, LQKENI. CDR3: CASSPGQSSGNTIYF. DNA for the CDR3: TGTGCCAGCTCCCCCGGACAGTCTTCTGGAAACACCATATATTTT.

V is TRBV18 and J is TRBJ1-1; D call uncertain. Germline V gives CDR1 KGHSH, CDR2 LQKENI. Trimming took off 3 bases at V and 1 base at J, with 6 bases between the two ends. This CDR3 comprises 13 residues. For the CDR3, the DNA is TGTGCCAGCTCACCGAGAGGGAACACTGAAGCTTTCTTT. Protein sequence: CASSPRGNTEAFF. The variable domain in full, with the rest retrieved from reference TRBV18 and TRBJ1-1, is NAGVMQNPRHLVRRRGQEARLRCSPMKGHSHVYWYRQLPEEGLKFMVYLQKENIIDESGMPKERFSAEFPKEGPSILRIQQVVRGDSAAYFCASSPRGNTEAFFGQGTRLTVV.

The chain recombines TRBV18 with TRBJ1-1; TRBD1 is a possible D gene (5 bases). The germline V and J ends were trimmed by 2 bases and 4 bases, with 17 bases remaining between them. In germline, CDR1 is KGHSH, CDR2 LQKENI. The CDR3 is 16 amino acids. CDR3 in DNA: TGTGCCAGCTCACCATACGCAGGGAGGTGGAGCACTGAAGCTTTCTTT. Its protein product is CASSPYAGRWSTEAFF.